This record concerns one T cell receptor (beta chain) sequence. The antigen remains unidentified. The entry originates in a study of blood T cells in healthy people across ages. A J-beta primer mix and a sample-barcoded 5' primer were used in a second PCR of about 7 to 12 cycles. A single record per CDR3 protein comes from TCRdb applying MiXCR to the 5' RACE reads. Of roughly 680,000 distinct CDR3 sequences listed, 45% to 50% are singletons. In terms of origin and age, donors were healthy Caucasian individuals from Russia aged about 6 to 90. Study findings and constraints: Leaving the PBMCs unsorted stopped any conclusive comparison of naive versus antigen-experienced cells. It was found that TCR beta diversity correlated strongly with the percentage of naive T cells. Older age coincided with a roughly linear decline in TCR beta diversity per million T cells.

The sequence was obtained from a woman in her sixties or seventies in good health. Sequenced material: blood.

Written as DNA, the CDR3 is TGCAGTGCTAGACCCCTAGCTGGGGAGACCCAGTACTTC. The encoded protein is CSARPLAGETQYF. The J gene is TRBJ2-5, the V gene TRBV20-1, with D tentatively TRBD2 (5 bases). Trimming removed 2 bases from V and 5 bases from J, with 12 bases in between. The germline gives CDR1 DFQATT, CDR2 SNEGSKA (reference sequence). This CDR3 spans 13 amino acids.